The 18 T cell receptor beta chains reported below all come from one sample, sequenced in a study of response to subunit inactivated influenza vaccine. A single record per CDR3 protein comes from TCRdb applying MiXCR to the RT-PCR reads. The table lists 150,000 to 200,000 distinct CDR3 sequences, around a tenth of them singletons, with approximately 11% in the top ten. The input for sequencing was non-naive T cells sorted from PBMCs, taken on the day of vaccination. These receptors were collected from a man in his fifties who received an inactivated influenza vaccine.

The genes are TRBV27 and TRBJ1-2, with D uncertain. This CDR3 has 15 residues. Trimming stripped 5 bases from V and 0 bases from J, with 13 bases between. Germline CDR1 and CDR2: MNHEY and SMNVEV (reference sequence). CDR3 nucleotides: TGTGCCAGCAGTCCCTATCCCCCGTCTAACTATGGCTACACCTTC. It codes for CASSPYPPSNYGYTF.

A few counts support this clonotype. The chain uses TRBV5-5 and TRBJ2-2, with 7 bases aligning to TRBD1. This CDR3 region has 17 residues. Germline lookup yields CDR1 SGHKS and CDR2 YYEKEE (reference sequence). J was trimmed by 3 bases and V by 0 bases; bases with no gene match: 8. CDR3 residues: CASSLAPDRVDTGELFF. The CDR3 bases are TGTGCCAGCAGCTTGGCACCAGACAGGGTCGACACCGGGGAGCTGTTTTTT. The variable domain in full, with the rest retrieved from reference TRBV5-5 and TRBJ2-2, is DAGVTQSPTHLIKTRGQQVTLRCSPISGHKSVSWYQQVLGQGPQFIFQYYEKEERGRGNFPDRFSARQFPNYSSELNVNALLLGDSALYLCASSLAPDRVDTGELFFGEGSRLTVL.

This clonotype was seen many times. This chain joins TRBV5-1 and TRBJ2-1; D gene uncertain. Germline V gene lookup returns CDR1 SGHRS and CDR2 YFSETQ. V was cut by 0 bases and J by 2 bases, with 9 bases left in between. This CDR3 is 15 amino acids long. The CDR3 DNA sequence: TGCGCCAGCAGCTTGGAGTCCCAGCCCTACAATGAGCAGTTCTTC. Protein: CASSLESQPYNEQFF.

The table lists this clonotype with a few counts. This rearrangement joins TRBV28 to TRBJ2-2, with D perhaps TRBD1 (6 bases). Trimming removed 7 bases from V and 3 bases from J, with 9 bases in between. The CDR3 has 13 residues. Germline CDR1 MDHEN, CDR2 SYDVKM. The DNA for the CDR3 is TGTGCCAGCATCTACAGGGACACCGGGGAGCTGTTTTTT. Protein sequence: CASIYRDTGELFF.

In this sample, this clonotype turned up many times. The rearrangement joins TRBV12-3 or TRBV12-4 to TRBJ2-7; 7 nucleotides align to TRBD2. The CDR3 runs 15 residues. V lost 3 bases and J lost 6; bases outside the gene matches: 11. CDR3 loop: CASSLAPGREGEQYF. The DNA for the CDR3 is TGTGCCAGCAGTTTGGCTCCCGGCAGGGAGGGCGAGCAGTACTTC.

The V call is TRBV2, the J call TRBJ2-3, with D possibly matching TRBD2 (7 bases). The ends were cut back, 6 bases at V and 4 bases at J, with 20 bases in the middle. The germline gives CDR1 SNHLY, CDR2 FYNNEI. The CDR3 is 16 amino acids. The CDR3: CASSQGRGLSADTQYF. The DNA of the CDR3 is TGTGCCAGCAGCCAGGGGAGGGGCCTTAGCGCAGATACGCAGTATTTT.

This clonotype was observed a handful of times. V usage is TRBV15 and J usage is TRBJ2-7, with a possible D match to TRBD1 (6 bases). CDR1 LNHNV and CDR2 YYDKDF come from the germline V gene (reference sequence). Trimming removed 3 bases from V and 3 bases from J, with 15 bases in between. The CDR3 spans 15 residues. CDR3 sequence reads: CATSSARGTGYEQYF. CDR3 in DNA: TGTGCCACCAGCAGTGCAAGGGGGACCGGCTACGAGCAGTACTTC.

This clonotype showed up just a few times. The CDR3 sequence: CASRGSGTGYNEQFF. The CDR3 coding sequence is TGTGCCAGCCGCGGCTCCGGGACAGGGTACAATGAGCAGTTCTTC. The chain joins TRBV6-1 to TRBJ2-1; 9 nucleotides line up with TRBD1. The CDR3 is made up of 15 amino acids. V was clipped by 8 bases and J by 4 bases; unmatched bases: 9. Germline V CDR1 and CDR2: MNHNS, SASEGT.

This clonotype has just a few counts. The V call is TRBV20-1, the J call TRBJ2-1, with 11 positions matching TRBD2. This CDR3 is built from 16 residues. Germline assignment: CDR1 DFQATT and CDR2 SNEGSKA (reference sequence). V gave up 0 bases and J gave up 2 bases; unmatched junction bases: 3. The CDR3 region has the DNA TGCAGTGCTAGAGAGTTAGCGGGAGGGCCCTACAATGAGCAGTTCTTC. This codes for CSARELAGGPYNEQFF.

The sample holds a few counts of this clonotype. In nucleotides, the CDR3 is TGCAGTGCTGTAAATGAGGGATATTCACCCCTCCACTTT. It is translated as CSAVNEGYSPLHF. The chain links TRBV20-1 to TRBJ1-6; D remains ambiguous. The germline V gene has CDR1 DFQATT and CDR2 SNEGSKA (reference sequence). The length of the CDR3 is 13 residues. Trimming removed 5 bases at V and 8 bases at J, with 13 bases between.

The chain is built from TRBV20-1 and TRBJ1-1, with a possible D match to TRBD1 (5 bases). V lost 1 base, J lost 4 bases, and 13 bases lay in between. Germline V gene sequence: CDR1 DFQATT, CDR2 SNEGSKA (reference sequence). The CDR3 is 14 amino acids. This CDR3 reads CSARGFAGTTEAFF. CDR3 DNA: TGCAGTGCTAGAGGGTTTGCCGGGACCACTGAAGCTTTCTTT.

This chain's CDR3 is CASSDSGNPQETQYF. In DNA form, the CDR3 reads TGTGCCAGCAGTGACTCAGGGAACCCCCAAGAGACCCAGTACTTC. V usage is TRBV2 and J usage is TRBJ2-5; a possible D gene is TRBD1 (5 bases). The V end was cut by 3 bases, the J end by 1 base, with 12 bases between. Germline CDR1 and CDR2: SNHLY and FYNNEI. The CDR3 extends over 15 amino acids.

In this sample, this clonotype turned up many times. The V gene is TRBV7-2, the J gene TRBJ2-7; 7 bases agree with TRBD1. Germline-derived CDR1 and CDR2 are SGHTA and FQGNSA. J gave up 6 bases and V 3 bases, and 8 bases lay outside the gene matches. There are 14 residues in the CDR3. CDR3 sequence: CASSFGTVKGEQYF. CDR3 nucleotide sequence: TGTGCCAGCAGCTTCGGGACAGTAAAGGGCGAGCAGTACTTC.

CDR3 sequence reads: CASSFFKGVGNQPQHF. The CDR3 region has the DNA TGTGCCAGCAGTTTTTTCAAGGGGGTAGGCAATCAGCCCCAGCATTTT. This chain joins TRBV6-2 or TRBV6-3 and TRBJ1-5, with D possibly being TRBD1 (6 bases). The germline V and J ends were trimmed by 4 bases and 2 bases, with 15 bases remaining between them. The germline gives CDR1 MNHEY, CDR2 SVGEGT. The CDR3 totals 16 residues.

This clonotype was counted at least ten times. The rearrangement links TRBV14 to TRBJ2-5, with 8 bases that match TRBD1. V shed 5 bases and J 5 bases; nucleotides not matched to a gene: 13. CDR1 and CDR2 (germline): SGHDN, FVKESK. The CDR3 loop spans 16 amino acids. The chain's CDR3 is CASSSITGGLVETQYF. CDR3 DNA: TGTGCCAGCAGCTCAATAACAGGGGGTCTTGTCGAGACCCAGTACTTC.

The chain has TRBV15 and TRBJ2-5, with 7 bases lining up with TRBD2. Germline V gene sequence: CDR1 LNHNV, CDR2 YYDKDF (reference sequence). This CDR3 is built from 12 residues. The V gene end was trimmed by 6 bases and the J gene end by 8 bases; junction bases not matched to a gene: 6. The CDR3 coding sequence is TGTGCCACCAGTTGGGACTACCAAACCCAGTACTTC. It is translated as CATSWDYQTQYF. The variable domain in full, with the rest retrieved from reference TRBV15 and TRBJ2-5, is DAMVIQNPRYQVTQFGKPVTLSCSQTLNHNVMYWYQQKSSQAPKLLFHYYDKDFNNEADTPDNFQSRRPNTSFCFLDIRSPGLGDTAMYLCATSWDYQTQYFGPGTRLLVL.

There are many counts of this clonotype. V usage is TRBV24-1 and J usage is TRBJ2-5; maybe TRBD1 (5 bases). Between the trimmed V and J ends, which lost 11 bases and 2 bases, there was a span of 17 bases. Germline V lookup: CDR1 KGHDR, CDR2 SFDVKD. CDR3 size: 14 residues. Written as DNA, the CDR3 is TGTGCCATCGGAGCCAGGGATGGGCAAGAGACCCAGTACTTC. Its protein product is CAIGARDGQETQYF.

This clonotype was found many times. J is TRBJ2-7 and V is TRBV4-2, with 13 positions matching TRBD2. Germline trimming cut 4 bases from V and 2 bases from J; bases unmatched to any gene: 2. The CDR3 loop spans 15 amino acids. From germline, CDR1 is LGHNA and CDR2 YNFKEQ. The CDR3 bases are TGTGCCAGCAGCCCACTAGCGGGGGGGCCCTACGAGCAGTACTTC. Its protein product is CASSPLAGGPYEQYF.